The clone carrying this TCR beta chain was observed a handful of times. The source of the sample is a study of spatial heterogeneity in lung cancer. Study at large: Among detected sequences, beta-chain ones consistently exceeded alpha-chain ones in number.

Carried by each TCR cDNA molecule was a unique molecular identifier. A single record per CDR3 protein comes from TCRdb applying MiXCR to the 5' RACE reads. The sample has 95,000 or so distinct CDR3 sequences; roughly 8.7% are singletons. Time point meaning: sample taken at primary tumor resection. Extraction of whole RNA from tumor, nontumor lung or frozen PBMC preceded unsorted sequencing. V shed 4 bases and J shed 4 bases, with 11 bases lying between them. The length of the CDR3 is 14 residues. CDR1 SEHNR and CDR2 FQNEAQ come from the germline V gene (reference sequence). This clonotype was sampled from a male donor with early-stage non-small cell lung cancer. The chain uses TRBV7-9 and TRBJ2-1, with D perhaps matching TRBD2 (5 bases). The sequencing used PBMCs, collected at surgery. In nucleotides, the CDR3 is TGTGCCAGCAGCTCCAATCCGGGGTACAATGAGCAGTTCTTC. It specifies CASSSNPGYNEQFF.